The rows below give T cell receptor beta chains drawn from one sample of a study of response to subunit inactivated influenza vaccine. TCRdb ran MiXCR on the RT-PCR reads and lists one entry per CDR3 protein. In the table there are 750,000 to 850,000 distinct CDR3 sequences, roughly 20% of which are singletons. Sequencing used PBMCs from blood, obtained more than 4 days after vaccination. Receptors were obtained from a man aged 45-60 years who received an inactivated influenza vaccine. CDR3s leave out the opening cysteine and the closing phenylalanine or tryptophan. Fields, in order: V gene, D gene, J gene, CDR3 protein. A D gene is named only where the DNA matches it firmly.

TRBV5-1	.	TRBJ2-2	ASSLGQNTGELF
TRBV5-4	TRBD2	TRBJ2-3	ASSHTKRGFSTDTQY
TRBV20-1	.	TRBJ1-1	RRGTNTEAF
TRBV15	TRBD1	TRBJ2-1	ATSRVLDGQGSYNEQF
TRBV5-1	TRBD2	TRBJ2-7	ASSLKSGGYEQY
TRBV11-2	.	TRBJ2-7	ASSLGGFLYEQY
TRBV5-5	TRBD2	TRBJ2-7	ASSLDTSGGSYEQY
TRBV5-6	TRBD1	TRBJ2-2	ASSLAGQGIGGELF
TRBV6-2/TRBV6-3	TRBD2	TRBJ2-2	ASSSRGGTGELF
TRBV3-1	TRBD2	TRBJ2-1	ASSRLAGGVGNEQF
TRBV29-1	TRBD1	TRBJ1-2	SVEEGQNYGYT
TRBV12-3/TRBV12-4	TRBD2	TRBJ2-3	ASTQAGTDTQY
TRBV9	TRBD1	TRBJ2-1	ASSVALGQGDNEQF
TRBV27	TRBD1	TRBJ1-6	ASREDRGRTPLH
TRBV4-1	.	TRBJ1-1	ASTRDGQGGTEAF
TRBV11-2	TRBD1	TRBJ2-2	ASSLYRGKAGELF
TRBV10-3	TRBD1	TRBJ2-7	AISETGGIYEQY
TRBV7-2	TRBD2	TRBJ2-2	ASSLRLAMHGELF
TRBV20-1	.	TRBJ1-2	SGRGPNGYT
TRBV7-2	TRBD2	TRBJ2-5	ASSLSGGSLQETQY
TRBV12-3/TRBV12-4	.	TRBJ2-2	ASSHTTRAGELF
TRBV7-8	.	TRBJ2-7	ASTPFEEQY
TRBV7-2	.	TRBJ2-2	ASSLAGINTGELF
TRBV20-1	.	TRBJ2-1	SAGRGVDEQF
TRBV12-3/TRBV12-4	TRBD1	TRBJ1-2	ASSPRRTGVGYT
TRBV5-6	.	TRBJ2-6	ASSLAQHSSGANVLT
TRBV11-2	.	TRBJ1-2	ASSQVTDANYGYT
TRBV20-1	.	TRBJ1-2	SARDQKGFYGYT
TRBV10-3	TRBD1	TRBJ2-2	AIRASGQGSTGELF
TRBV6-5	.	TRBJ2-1	ASSRPYNEQF
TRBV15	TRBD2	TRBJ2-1	ATSRGGLLYNEQF
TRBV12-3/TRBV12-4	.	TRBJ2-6	ASSFGSGANVLT
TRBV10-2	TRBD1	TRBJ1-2	ASSEGQGFGNYGYT
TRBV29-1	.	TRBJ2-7	SVVPPGVSRSNYEQY
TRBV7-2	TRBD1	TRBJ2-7	ASSLVDGQGYEQY
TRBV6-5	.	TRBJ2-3	ASSYLGRRTDTQY
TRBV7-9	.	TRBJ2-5	ASSRVGGAETQY
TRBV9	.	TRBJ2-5	ASSVEYRVETQY
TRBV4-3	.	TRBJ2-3	ASSQGVKDRTSSTDTQY
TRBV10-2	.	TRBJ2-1	ASKLGPWGSSSYNEQF
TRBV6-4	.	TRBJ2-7	ASSGPDSYEQY
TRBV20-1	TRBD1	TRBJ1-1	SARDLQGNEAF
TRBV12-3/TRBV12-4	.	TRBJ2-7	ASSLNRVDEQY
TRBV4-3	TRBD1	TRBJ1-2	ASSQEGTGRVGYT
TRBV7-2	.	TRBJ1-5	ASSLALGHSNQPQH
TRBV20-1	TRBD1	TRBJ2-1	SATGTGGTRTQF
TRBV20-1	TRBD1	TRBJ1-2	SELQGGYGYT
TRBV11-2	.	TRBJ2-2	ASSPQTGELF
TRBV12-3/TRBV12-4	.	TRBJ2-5	ASSGGTVLETQY